The rows below give T cell receptor beta chains drawn from one sample of a study of OX40 agonist ivuxolimab in advanced cancers. Sequencing was performed with immunoSEQ multiplex PCR; in TCRdb, only in-frame clones are kept and a portion is missing. The sample contains approximately 76,000 clones, almost 90% of which appear only once. Here the sequenced sample was CD4+ or CD8+ T cells sorted from blood, taken in a trial of the OX40 agonist ivuxolimab. The receptors derive from an adult with an advanced solid tumor such as melanoma, head and neck, liver or kidney cancer. Both conserved end residues are part of each CDR3. The order of the fields is clone size, J gene, V gene, D gene, CDR3 DNA, CDR3 protein. A D gene is named only where the DNA matches it firmly. Rows may omit the clone size; those that give it use once, few, many or a size class.

size: once; J: TRBJ2-1; V: TRBV9; D: TRBD2; DNA: TGTGCCAGCAGCGTAGGGGCGGGAGGGGTAAATGAGCAGTTCTTC; CDR3: CASSVGAGGVNEQFF
size: .; J: TRBJ2-6; V: TRBV6-9; D: TRBD2; DNA: TGTGCCAGCAGTTGGGCTCGGTTTCGGGAGGTTGTTGTCGGGGCCAACGTCCTGACTTTC; CDR3: CASSWARFREVVVGANVLTF
size: .; J: TRBJ2-6; V: TRBV6-5; D: TRBD1; DNA: TGTGCCAGCAGTCCTCAGGGGGCTGGGGCCAACGTCCTGACTTTC; CDR3: CASSPQGAGANVLTF
size: .; J: TRBJ2-1; V: TRBV27; D: TRBD1; DNA: TGTGCCAGCAGCACTACAGGGGCATCCTACAATGAGCAGTTCTTC; CDR3: CASSTTGASYNEQFF
size: .; J: TRBJ1-4; V: TRBV28; D: .; DNA: TGTGCCAGTACTGGGCAGGTCGGTGAAAAACTGTTTTTT; CDR3: CASTGQVGEKLFF
size: .; J: TRBJ2-1; V: TRBV11-2; D: TRBD1; DNA: TGTGCCAGCAGCTTGGGGACAGGCTCCTACAATGAGCAGTTCTTC; CDR3: CASSLGTGSYNEQFF
size: .; J: TRBJ1-2; V: TRBV11-2; D: .; DNA: TGTGCCAGCAGCTTAGATCGGATCGGTGGCTACACCTTC; CDR3: CASSLDRIGGYTF
size: .; J: TRBJ2-2; V: TRBV10-3; D: .; DNA: TGTGCCATCGCGACAGGCAACACCGGGGAGCTGTTTTTT; CDR3: CAIATGNTGELFF
size: .; J: TRBJ2-1; V: TRBV7-2; D: .; DNA: TGTGCCAGCAGCGCGACTAGTCGATTTGAGCAGTTCTTC; CDR3: CASSATSRFEQFF
size: .; J: TRBJ2-3; V: TRBV30; D: .; DNA: TGTGCCTGGAGTACAGAGGGCGCGGAAGATACGCAGTATTTT; CDR3: CAWSTEGAEDTQYF
size: .; J: TRBJ2-1; V: TRBV12-5; D: TRBD2; DNA: TGTGCTAGTGGTTTGGAGAGGACTAGCGGGAGCAATGAGCAGTTCTTC; CDR3: CASGLERTSGSNEQFF
size: .; J: TRBJ2-1; V: TRBV2; D: .; DNA: TGTGCCAGCAACAAGGTGGGGCTTTCGGGTGAGCAGTTCTTC; CDR3: CASNKVGLSGEQFF
size: few; J: TRBJ2-1; V: TRBV5-1; D: TRBD2; DNA: TGCGCCAGCAGCTTTCGTCCTAGCGGATACAATGAGCAGTTCTTC; CDR3: CASSFRPSGYNEQFF
size: once; J: TRBJ2-3; V: TRBV5-1; D: .; DNA: TGCGCCAGCAGCTTGGAAGGCAGGGACCCAGATACGCAGTATTTT; CDR3: CASSLEGRDPDTQYF
size: .; J: TRBJ1-4; V: TRBV2; D: .; DNA: TGTGCCAGCAGTATGACTCCGGGTAATGAAAAACTGTTTTTT; CDR3: CASSMTPGNEKLFF
size: .; J: TRBJ1-4; V: TRBV18; D: .; DNA: TGTGCCAGCTCACTTATCCGAACCACAACTAATGAAAAACTGTTTTTT; CDR3: CASSLIRTTTNEKLFF